A single sample is the source of the 30 T cell receptor beta chains below, sequenced in a study of blood T cell repertoires in COVID-19 (dated by TCRdb to the early 2020s). The receptor library was made with the immunoSEQ multiplex PCR assay. TCRdb holds this immuneACCESS table with in-frame rearrangements only. Some clones are missing; in checked studies, unresolved V genes explain under half, and the rest has no known cause. The sample includes around 140,000 clones, with around 90% observed a single time. Of the sample, under 12% falls within the top ten clones. The source material was peripheral blood. These receptors all stem from a man aged 60-69 years with active or convalescent COVID-19.

The chain combines TRBV4-1 with TRBJ2-7, with TRBD1 identical over 9 bases. CDR3 length: 15 amino acids. The germline V gene encodes CDR1 MGHRA and CDR2 YSYEKL. The V segment lost 0 bases and the J segment 2 bases; nucleotides outside the gene matches: 2. As DNA, the CDR3 is TGCGCCAGCAGCCAAGATGGGACAGGGCCCTACGAGCAGTACTTC. This sequence encodes CASSQDGTGPYEQYF.

The chain uses TRBV19 and TRBJ2-5; 8 bases line up with TRBD2. Trimming took 5 bases from V and 6 from J; bases not matched to a gene: 5. This CDR3 region has 13 residues. The germline V gene has CDR1 LNHDA and CDR2 SQIVND (reference sequence). The CDR3: CASSPGGLQTQYF. The CDR3 nucleotides read TGTGCCAGTAGTCCGGGAGGGTTGCAGACCCAGTACTTC.

This rearrangement joins TRBV20-1 to TRBJ2-7, with D maybe TRBD1 (6 bases). The CDR3 has 15 amino acids. V was trimmed by 3 bases and J by 2 bases, leaving 17 bases between them. Looked up from germline, CDR1 is DFQATT and CDR2 is SNEGSKA (reference sequence). CDR3: CSASVLGARAYEQYF. CDR3 nucleotide sequence: TGCAGTGCTAGTGTGTTGGGGGCCAGGGCCTACGAGCAGTACTTC.

CDR3 in DNA: TGTGCCAGCAGCCCAAGACAGGGTGGAAACGGGGAGCTGTTTTTT. It is translated as CASSPRQGGNGELFF. This chain links TRBV6-2 or TRBV6-3 with TRBJ2-2, with 7 positions matching TRBD1. The germline V gene encodes CDR1 MNHEY and CDR2 SVGEGT. Losses at the gene ends were 6 bases for V and 7 bases for J; bases not matched to a gene: 11. There are 15 residues in the CDR3.

The chain couples TRBV29-1 to TRBJ1-2; D is perhaps TRBD1 (5 bases). Trimming stripped 7 bases from V and 6 bases from J, with 15 bases between. Germline V gene data show CDR1 as SQVTM and CDR2 as ANQGSEA. CDR3 length: 12 residues. The CDR3 DNA reads as TGCAGCGCCGAAAGGGGCGGAGATGGCTACACCTTC. Its protein is CSAERGGDGYTF.

This rearrangement joins TRBV9 to TRBJ2-7, with D perhaps matching TRBD2 (7 bases). The CDR3 runs 15 residues. V lost 2 bases and J lost 2, with 14 bases in between. CDR1 and CDR2 from the germline V gene are SGDLS and YYNGEE. This chain's CDR3 is CASSVGGAATYEQYF. Written as DNA, the CDR3 is TGTGCCAGCAGCGTGGGGGGGGCAGCCACCTACGAGCAGTACTTC.

V gene TRBV21-1 combines with J gene TRBJ2-3; the table's D call, TRBD2, has no DNA check behind it. TRBV21-1 is assigned pseudogene status. The CDR3 spans 18 residues. CDR3 coding DNA: TGTGCCAGCAGCAAAGGGAGGGGACTAGCGGAAGGCACAGATACGCAGTATTTT. Its translation is CASSKGRGLAEGTDTQYF.

The count of this clone is one. The chain employs TRBV29-1 and TRBJ2-7; 8 positions agree with TRBD2. This CDR3 is 14 amino acids long. Losses at the gene ends were 3 bases for V and 5 bases for J; bases not matched to a gene: 9. Germline V gene sequence: CDR1 SQVTM, CDR2 ANQGSEA. CDR3 sequence: CSVDRAGGLNEQYF. Here the CDR3 DNA reads TGCAGCGTTGATAGGGCGGGAGGACTCAACGAGCAGTACTTC.

J is TRBJ2-7 and V is TRBV7-2, with 8 bases lining up with TRBD2. Germline lookup yields CDR1 SGHTA and CDR2 FQGNSA. The CDR3 length is 14 residues. After removal of 4 bases from V and 7 bases from J, the junction contained 9 bases not matched to a gene. CDR3: CASSSARLAGEQYF. The CDR3, as DNA: TGTGCCAGCAGCTCCGCGCGGTTAGCGGGGGAGCAGTACTTC.

V gene TRBV12-3 or TRBV12-4 combines with J gene TRBJ2-7; 7 bases are shared with TRBD1. After removal of 5 bases from V and 13 bases from J, the junction contained 14 bases not matched to a gene. This CDR3 is built from 13 residues. This chain's CDR3 is CASSTRQGQISYF. CDR3 sequence (DNA): TGTGCCAGCAGTACCCGACAGGGCCAGATCTCCTACTTC.

The gene calls are TRBV6-2 or TRBV6-3 and TRBJ1-5; possible D gene TRBD1, 5 bases. The CDR3 loop spans 15 amino acids. Germline CDR1 MNHEY, CDR2 SVGEGT. V was clipped by 2 bases and J by 0 bases, with 8 bases between them. The CDR3 sequence: CASSYVGVSNQPQHF. The DNA of the CDR3 is TGTGCCAGCAGTTACGTAGGGGTTAGCAATCAGCCCCAGCATTTT.

This chain connects TRBV28 to TRBJ2-7; 7 nucleotides agree with TRBD1. The CDR3 runs 14 residues. CDR1 MDHEN and CDR2 SYDVKM come from the germline V gene. Losses at the gene ends were 6 bases for V and 2 bases for J; bases not matched to a gene: 7. The CDR3 is CASRPGQTTYEQYF. CDR3 DNA: TGTGCCAGCAGACCGGGACAGACTACCTACGAGCAGTACTTC.

Details on this clone: Other DNA sequences from this sample encode an identical CDR3 as well. The chain couples TRBV19 to TRBJ1-4; a possible D gene is TRBD1 (6 bases). CDR3 length: 15 residues. The V and J ends lost 3 bases and 2 bases respectively, with 10 bases between them. Germline CDR1 and CDR2: LNHDA and SQIVND (reference sequence). The CDR3 DNA reads as TGTGCCAGTAGTATCGGGGGGCGTACTAATGAAAAACTGTTTTTT. It is translated as CASSIGGRTNEKLFF.

Only one count was recorded for this clone. The CDR3 DNA follows: TGCAGTGCTAGTGTAGCGGGACGAACCTACAATGAGCAGTTCTTC. Amino acids: CSASVAGRTYNEQFF. V and J are TRBV20-1 and TRBJ2-1; 8 positions agree with TRBD2. The CDR3 contains 15 residues. Trimming took 3 bases from V and 2 from J; bases not matched to a gene: 6. The germline V gene has CDR1 DFQATT and CDR2 SNEGSKA (reference sequence).

The chain couples TRBV19 to TRBJ1-3; D unresolved. Trimming stripped 3 bases from V and 0 bases from J, with 9 bases between. The V gene's germline CDR1 is LNHDA and CDR2 SQIVND (reference sequence). This CDR3 spans 15 amino acids. The CDR3 protein is CASSIEPFSGNTIYF. For the CDR3, the DNA is TGTGCCAGTAGTATTGAGCCCTTCTCTGGAAACACCATATATTTT. The entire variable domain, with the rest obtained from reference TRBV19 and TRBJ1-3, is as follows: DGGITQSPKYLFRKEGQNVTLSCEQNLNHDAMYWYRQDPGQGLRLIYYSQIVNDFQKGDIAEGYSVSREKKESFPLTVTSAQKNPTAFYLCASSIEPFSGNTIYFGEGSWLTVV.

This sequence joins TRBV6-5 and TRBJ1-1; 10 nucleotides agree with TRBD1. The CDR3 totals 14 residues. Germline CDR1 MNHEY, CDR2 SVGAGI. J lost 1 base, V lost 6 bases, and 2 bases had no gene match. In nucleotides, the CDR3 is TGTGCCAGCAGAGGGGACAGGGGGAACACTGAAGCTTTCTTT. This gives the protein CASRGDRGNTEAFF.

The rearrangement joins TRBV3-1 (or the pseudogene TRBV3-2) to TRBJ2-3; TRBD2 agrees at 10 bases. Germline CDR1 reads LGHDT; CDR2 reads YNNKEL (reference sequence). The ends lost 4 bases at V and 0 bases at J; junction bases unmatched: 1. The CDR3 sequence is 15 residues long. This CDR3 is CASSPTSGSTDTQYF. DNA for the CDR3: TGTGCCAGCAGCCCGACTAGCGGGAGCACAGATACGCAGTATTTT.

V usage is TRBV7-9 and J usage is TRBJ1-2; D perhaps matches TRBD1 (6 bases). The CDR3 totals 14 residues. Trimming took 6 bases from V and 7 from J, leaving 18 bases between them. The germline CDR1 and CDR2 sequences are SEHNR and FQNEAQ (reference sequence). The CDR3: CASSVSSGTPGYTF. The CDR3, as DNA: TGTGCCAGCAGTGTAAGTTCCGGGACACCTGGCTACACCTTC. Together with reference TRBV7-9 and TRBJ1-2, the CDR3 gives the full variable domain: DTGVSQNPRHKITKRGQNVTFRCDPISEHNRLYWYRQTLGQGPEFLTYFQNEAQLEKSRLLSDRFSAERPKGSFSTLEIQRTEQGDSAMYLCASSVSSGTPGYTFGSGTRLTVV.

This chain connects TRBV4-3 to TRBJ2-3; D is unclear. Germline V CDR1 and CDR2: LGHNA, YSLEER. The V and J ends lost 0 bases and 0 bases respectively, with 10 bases between them. This CDR3 comprises 16 residues. The CDR3 loop is CASSQDGRYSTDTQYF. The CDR3 DNA sequence: TGCGCCAGCAGCCAAGATGGCAGATATAGCACAGATACGCAGTATTTT.

The gene calls are TRBV29-1 and TRBJ1-2; weak D call: TRBD1 (6 bases). Germline V gene lookup returns CDR1 SQVTM and CDR2 ANQGSEA. Trimming left V 7 bases short and J 2 bases short, with 14 bases between. The CDR3 loop spans 13 amino acids. The CDR3, as DNA: TGCAGCGGCTCTACAGGGACCAACTATGGCTACACCTTC. It codes for CSGSTGTNYGYTF.

The chain joins TRBV18 to TRBJ1-6; D is undetermined. This CDR3 is built from 13 residues. V was clipped by 3 bases and J by 9 bases, with 9 bases between them. Germline V gene data show CDR1 as KGHSH and CDR2 as LQKENI. As DNA, the CDR3 is TGTGCCAGCTCACCGGGTTCGGGTTCACCCCTCCACTTT. Its protein is CASSPGSGSPLHF.

The chain is built from TRBV18 and TRBJ1-1; the D gene is possibly TRBD1 (5 bases). CDR1 KGHSH and CDR2 LQKENI come from the germline V gene. This CDR3 is built from 19 residues. The V end was cut by 6 bases, the J end by 3 bases, with 29 bases between. For the CDR3, the DNA is TGTGCCAGCTCGCACCGTGAGTTAAGGCCCGGGGGGAGTCACACTGAAGCTTTCTTT. It is translated as CASSHRELRPGGSHTEAFF.

This chain joins TRBV30 and TRBJ1-5; 7 bases fit TRBD1. The CDR3 is 13 residues long. V trimming: 1 base; J trimming: 9 bases; junction bases outside the gene matches: 6. Germline V lookup: CDR1 GTSNPN, CDR2 SVGIG (reference sequence). The CDR3 DNA sequence: TGTGCCTGGAGTGGGACAGGACGTGGGCCCCAGCATTTT. Translating it yields CAWSGTGRGPQHF.

This clone was counted only a few times. The rearrangement joins TRBV29-1 to TRBJ2-7; D gene uncertain. The CDR3 covers 15 residues. Germline values: CDR1 SQVTM, CDR2 ANQGSEA. V lost 1 base and J lost 3, with 16 bases in between. CDR3 sequence (DNA): TGCAGCGTTGAAGTTCAAGGAAACAGTGACTACGAGCAGTACTTC. It specifies CSVEVQGNSDYEQYF.

The chain recombines TRBV28 with TRBJ2-5; TRBD1 matches at 9 bases. V was pared by 2 bases and J by 3 bases, with 7 bases of the junction left unmatched. Germline CDR1 is MDHEN and CDR2 is SYDVKM. The CDR3 has 16 residues. The CDR3 DNA reads as TGTGCCAGCAGTTTAGGGACAGGGATTAAGGAAGAGACCCAGTACTTC. Translation: CASSLGTGIKEETQYF.

The chain joins TRBV9 to TRBJ2-1, with TRBD2 as a possible D gene (5 bases). The CDR3 loop spans 16 amino acids. CDR1 SGDLS and CDR2 YYNGEE come from the germline V gene. V lost 2 bases, J lost 4 bases, and 16 bases lay in between. The CDR3 DNA is TGTGCCAGCAGCGTGATGGGAGCATCCGGGTACAATGAGCAGTTCTTC. This gives the protein CASSVMGASGYNEQFF. Full variable domain (missing parts from reference TRBV9 and TRBJ2-1): DSGVTQTPKHLITATGQRVTLRCSPRSGDLSVYWYQQSLDQGLQFLIQYYNGEERAKGNILERFSAQQFPDLHSELNLSSLELGDSALYFCASSVMGASGYNEQFFGPGTRLTVL.

The chain recombines TRBV9 with TRBJ2-2, with a weak D call TRBD1 (6 bases). V was pared by 5 bases and J by 7 bases, with 12 bases between. This CDR3 has 13 residues. CDR1 and CDR2 from the germline V gene are SGDLS and YYNGEE. CDR3 bases: TGTGCCAGCAGGCAGGGGTTTCACGGGGAGCTGTTTTTT. Amino acid sequence: CASRQGFHGELFF.

This clone was counted only a few times. The chain combines TRBV27 with TRBJ2-7; 12 bases agree with TRBD2. Trimming removed 6 bases from V and 2 bases from J; junction bases left unmatched: 5. The CDR3 is 15 amino acids. CDR1 is MNHEY, CDR2 SMNVEV, per germline (reference sequence). The CDR3 DNA reads TGTGCCAGCAGGCCCTCTAGCGGGAGGGCCTACGAGCAGTACTTC. This sequence encodes CASRPSSGRAYEQYF.

The chain uses TRBV10-2 and TRBJ2-1; the match to TRBD2 covers 7 bases. V shed 5 bases, J shed 0 bases, and the junction held 10 bases outside the gene matches. Germline V gene data show CDR1 as WSHSY and CDR2 as SAAADI. The CDR3 totals 17 residues. The CDR3 loop is CASSLFPGGSSYNEQFF. CDR3 sequence (DNA): TGCGCCAGCAGTTTGTTTCCGGGAGGATCCTCCTACAATGAGCAGTTCTTC.

This clone was seen a handful of times. The chain is built from TRBV29-1 and TRBJ2-5; 9 nucleotides align to TRBD1. The germline V gene encodes CDR1 SQVTM and CDR2 ANQGSEA. This CDR3 has 15 amino acids. The V and J ends lost 2 bases and 4 bases, in that order; junction bases with no gene match: 8. In nucleotides, the CDR3 is TGCAGCGTTGAAACCCCCGGGACAGGGAGAGAGACCCAGTACTTC. Translated, it gives CSVETPGTGRETQYF.